The 26 T cell receptor beta chains below all came from one sample that was sequenced in a study of monozygotic twins with inflammatory bowel disease. TCRdb re-called the 5' RACE reads and catalogs CDR3 proteins one per entry, DNA excluded. This table lists a few hundred thousand distinct CDR3 sequences. The sample comprised blood. The receptors were gathered from a human donor with ulcerative colitis or Crohn's disease, or a healthy co-twin of an affected twin (not recorded which).

This sequence joins TRBV12-3 or TRBV12-4 and TRBJ2-7. The length of the CDR3 is 13 residues. CDR3 sequence reads: CASSSGRAYEQYF.

The rearrangement joins TRBV7-8 to TRBJ2-7; TCRdb's assignment of TRBD1 cannot be checked, as there is no DNA. Germline loops: CDR1 SGHVS, CDR2 FQNEAQ. This CDR3 is built from 15 residues. The CDR3 reads CASTDGGTIASEQYF. Full variable domain (outside the CDR3, taken from reference TRBV7-8 and TRBJ2-7): GAGVSQSPRYKVAKRGQDVALRCDPISGHVSLFWYQQALGQGPEFLTYFQNEAQLDKSGLPSDRFFAERPEGSVSTLKIQRTQQEDSAVYLCASTDGGTIASEQYFGPGTRLTVT.

The chain couples TRBV4-3 to TRBJ2-7; TCRdb's D call, TRBD2, is unchecked because there is no DNA. The germline CDR1 and CDR2 sequences are LGHNA and YSLEER. There are 15 residues in the CDR3. The CDR3 reads CASSHSGGGAYEQYF.

The gene calls are TRBV4-3 and TRBJ1-2; the TCRdb D gene call, TRBD1, has no DNA to confirm it. CDR1 and CDR2 (germline): LGHNA, YSLEER. This CDR3 has 16 residues. This CDR3 is CASSQDKRQRDHGYTF.

V usage is TRBV20-1 and J usage is TRBJ2-7. Germline V CDR1 and CDR2: DFQATT, SNEGSKA (reference sequence). This CDR3 is built from 11 residues. The CDR3 spells CSARSSYEQNF.

The CDR3 here is CASSLSLAATGELFF. This rearrangement joins TRBV27 to TRBJ2-2; TCRdb indicates TRBD2, and absent DNA this call remains unverified. The CDR3 has 15 residues. The germline gives CDR1 MNHEY, CDR2 SMNVEV (reference sequence).

V is TRBV20-1 and J is TRBJ2-1; TCRdb designates TRBD2, a call that cannot be tested without DNA. The CDR3 covers 17 residues. Per germline, CDR1 DFQATT and CDR2 SNEGSKA (reference sequence). The CDR3 sequence: CSANALAGISSYNEQFF.

This rearrangement joins TRBV18 to TRBJ1-5. CDR1 and CDR2 from the germline V gene are KGHSH and LQKENI. This CDR3 spans 16 amino acids. CDR3 protein: CASSSSSDASGQPQHF.

The chain couples TRBV2 to TRBJ2-7; TCRdb designates TRBD2, a call that cannot be tested without DNA. Germline V gene lookup returns CDR1 SNHLY and CDR2 FYNNEI. This CDR3 comprises 18 residues. The CDR3 sequence: CASSAHYWLAGESYEQYF.

The chain uses TRBV9 and TRBJ2-2. CDR3 length equals 13 residues. Germline CDR1 SGDLS, CDR2 YYNGEE. This CDR3 is CASSVDGTGELFF.

The gene calls are TRBV11-2 and TRBJ2-3; TCRdb designates TRBD2, a call that cannot be tested without DNA. Germline loops: CDR1 SGHAT, CDR2 FQNNGV. The CDR3 runs 15 residues. The CDR3 here is CASSQGTSGRDTQYF.

This chain joins TRBV12-3 or TRBV12-4 and TRBJ1-1; the D gene TCRdb calls, TRBD1, cannot be checked with no DNA. The CDR3 extends over 12 amino acids. CDR3 amino acids: CAAGRGVTEAFF.

The chain joins TRBV7-9 to TRBJ2-2; TCRdb picks TRBD1, but there is no DNA to check that call. In germline, CDR1 is SEHNR, CDR2 FQNEAQ (reference sequence). This CDR3 contains 16 residues. CDR3 in amino acids: CASSFFRPLNTGELFF.

The genes are TRBV7-9 and TRBJ2-7. The CDR3 sequence is 15 residues long. Germline-derived CDR1 and CDR2 are SEHNR and FQNEAQ (reference sequence). The CDR3 loop reads CASSHPDTPNYEQYF.

The CDR3 protein is CASQIELTGGRETQYF. The chain joins TRBV5-1 to TRBJ2-5; TCRdb picks TRBD2, but there is no DNA to check that call. Germline V lookup: CDR1 SGHRS, CDR2 YFSETQ. The CDR3 spans 16 residues.

The gene calls are TRBV6-1 and TRBJ2-1; TCRdb calls TRBD2, which cannot be checked without DNA. The CDR3 is 16 residues long. In germline, CDR1 is MNHNS, CDR2 SASEGT. CDR3 residues: CASSAGTSGIYNEQFF.

The chain has TRBV7-3 and TRBJ1-1. This CDR3 is 14 amino acids long. Germline-derived CDR1 and CDR2 are SGHTA and FQGTGA. Here the CDR3 reads CASSLFGENTEAFF.

V gene TRBV11-2 combines with J gene TRBJ2-3. The CDR3 is 13 residues long. The germline gives CDR1 SGHAT, CDR2 FQNNGV. CDR3 sequence reads: CASSLLLTDTQYF.

The V call is TRBV19, the J call TRBJ2-2. The CDR3 spans 16 residues. Germline CDR1 is LNHDA and CDR2 is SQIVND (reference sequence). The CDR3: CASSNSLTGWIGELFF.

This chain uses TRBV5-1 with TRBJ2-1; TCRdb calls TRBD2, which cannot be checked without DNA. Germline values: CDR1 SGHRS, CDR2 YFSETQ. The CDR3 runs 18 residues. The CDR3 here is CASSFELAGGPGFGEQFF.

The chain is built from TRBV6-5 and TRBJ2-6; TCRdb outputs TRBD2, but without DNA this stays unchecked. CDR1 is MNHEY, CDR2 SVGAGI, per germline. The CDR3 is 16 amino acids. CDR3 region: CASSYGPLSGANVLTF.

V and J are TRBV7-3 and TRBJ1-1; TCRdb outputs TRBD1, but without DNA this stays unchecked. The CDR3 has 15 residues. The germline V gene encodes CDR1 SGHTA and CDR2 FQGTGA. CDR3 region: CASSLTAGGGTEAFF.

The rearrangement uses TRBV7-9 and TRBJ2-5; TCRdb picks TRBD2, but there is no DNA to check that call. The germline CDR1 and CDR2 sequences are SEHNR and FQNEAQ (reference sequence). The CDR3 runs to 15 residues. The CDR3 loop reads CASSLAGTRKETQYF.

V and J are TRBV20-1 and TRBJ2-7; TCRdb indicates TRBD1, and absent DNA this call remains unverified. Germline V lookup: CDR1 DFQATT, CDR2 SNEGSKA (reference sequence). The CDR3 has 12 amino acids. The CDR3 here is CSARQGAYEQYF.

This chain's CDR3 is CASSPTGLAGGNEQFF. The V gene is TRBV5-5, the J gene TRBJ2-1; TCRdb returns TRBD2, unconfirmable since there is no DNA. The CDR3 loop spans 16 amino acids. Germline V lookup: CDR1 SGHKS, CDR2 YYEKEE (reference sequence).

The chain joins TRBV7-2 to TRBJ2-1; TCRdb names TRBD1, which stays unverified in the absence of DNA. The germline CDR1 and CDR2 sequences are SGHTA and FQGNSA. This CDR3 has 17 amino acids. The CDR3 region is CASSLGGLAISYNEQFF.